These T cell receptor beta chains were read from a single sample in a study of CD8 T cells in Susac syndrome. TCRdb reprocessed the immunoSEQ multiplex PCR reads with MiXCR, giving one entry per CDR3 protein. The sample shows approximately 170,000 distinct CDR3 sequences, around 95% of them seen only once. Sample: CD4+ T cells from PBMCs. The origin of the receptors is a human donor in good health. Each CDR3 is given with its conserved first and last residue. D genes are given only for firm matches. Not every row has a clone size; where given, it reads once, few, many or a size class.

clone size,CDR3 length,V gene,D gene,J gene,CDR3 protein,CDR3 DNA
-,11,TRBV20-1,-,TRBJ2-3,CSARPGDTQYF,TGCAGTGCTAGACCCGGGGATACGCAGTATTTT
-,13,TRBV5-4,-,TRBJ1-1,CASSHGQNTEAFF,TGTGCCAGCAGCCATGGACAAAACACTGAAGCTTTCTTT
-,15,TRBV18,-,TRBJ1-1,CASSPPTPRGTEAFF,TGTGCCAGCTCACCCCCGACACCTAGGGGAACTGAAGCTTTCTTT
-,12,TRBV20-1,-,TRBJ1-2,CSARVGTNGYTF,TGCAGTGCTAGGGTGGGGACCAATGGCTACACCTTC
-,14,TRBV2,-,TRBJ1-1,CASSRDGPDTEAFF,TGTGCCAGCAGTAGGGACGGTCCTGACACTGAAGCTTTCTTT
few,13,TRBV12-3/TRBV12-4,-,TRBJ2-5,CASSLTRGETQYF,TGTGCCAGCTCTCTGACTAGAGGAGAGACCCAGTACTTC
-,15,TRBV5-1,TRBD1,TRBJ1-5,CASSLEGARGQPQHF,TGCGCCAGCAGCTTGGAGGGGGCGAGGGGTCAGCCCCAGCATTTT
few,12,TRBV7-2,-,TRBJ2-2,CASSLRARELFF,TGTGCCAGCAGCTTACGAGCAAGGGAGCTGTTTTTT
-,14,TRBV2,-,TRBJ1-3,CASRPQLTGNTIYF,TGTGCCAGCAGACCACAGTTAACTGGAAACACCATATATTTT
-,14,TRBV12-3/TRBV12-4,TRBD1,TRBJ2-2,CASSNRGSTGELFF,TGTGCCAGCAGTAACAGGGGGAGCACCGGGGAGCTGTTTTTT
-,13,TRBV5-1,TRBD1,TRBJ2-5,CASSLGDRETQYF,TGCGCCAGCAGCTTGGGGGACAGGGAGACCCAGTACTTC
-,13,TRBV29-1,-,TRBJ2-5,CSVEIGGGETQYF,TGCAGCGTTGAGATTGGGGGTGGAGAGACCCAGTACTTC
-,14,TRBV29-1,-,TRBJ2-3,CSATGRFGTDTQYF,TGCAGCGCCACGGGACGGTTCGGCACAGATACGCAGTATTTT
-,13,TRBV12-3/TRBV12-4,-,TRBJ1-2,CASSLWGNYGYTF,TGTGCCAGCAGTTTATGGGGTAACTATGGCTACACCTTC
-,15,TRBV6-2/TRBV6-3,TRBD1,TRBJ1-6,CASSTRTGRNSPLHF,TGTGCCAGCAGTACGCGGACAGGTCGGAATTCACCCCTCCACTTT
-,15,TRBV10-3,-,TRBJ1-2,CAISEQISGAKGYTF,TGTGCCATCAGTGAGCAGATTTCGGGGGCAAAAGGCTACACCTTC
-,15,TRBV3-1,-,TRBJ1-1,CASSQGTALNTEAFF,TGTGCCAGCAGCCAAGGTACAGCCTTGAACACTGAAGCTTTCTTT
-,13,TRBV6-5,-,TRBJ2-3,CASTKPGTDTQYF,TGTGCCAGTACGAAGCCGGGCACAGATACGCAGTATTTT
-,14,TRBV7-9,-,TRBJ1-5,CASSLTWISRPQHF,TGTGCCAGCAGCTTAACTTGGATCTCCCGGCCCCAGCATTTT
-,13,TRBV5-1,-,TRBJ2-7,CASSIGTGYEQYF,TGCGCCAGCAGCATTGGTACAGGTTACGAGCAGTACTTC
-,13,TRBV10-3,-,TRBJ2-5,CAISGQDQETQYF,TGTGCCATCAGTGGACAGGACCAAGAGACCCAGTACTTC
-,14,TRBV7-8,TRBD2,TRBJ2-7,CASSRGLAAYEQYF,TGTGCCAGCAGCAGAGGACTAGCGGCCTACGAGCAGTACTTC
-,16,TRBV19,-,TRBJ1-6,CASRMENRAWNSPLHF,TGTGCCAGTAGGATGGAAAACAGGGCCTGGAATTCACCCCTCCACTTT
-,13,TRBV6-5,-,TRBJ1-2,CASTNPQFYGYTF,TGTGCCAGCACCAACCCCCAATTCTATGGCTACACCTTC
-,14,TRBV20-1,TRBD2,TRBJ2-2,CSARKGTSPGELFF,TGCAGTGCTAGAAAGGGGACTAGTCCCGGGGAGCTGTTTTTT
-,19,TRBV6-2/TRBV6-3,-,TRBJ2-1,CASSYPTSRAYSSYNEQFF,TGTGCCAGCAGTTACCCTACCTCGAGAGCGTATAGCTCCTACAATGAGCAGTTCTTC
-,15,TRBV3-1,-,TRBJ2-1,CASSQAGGGHNEQFF,TGTGCCAGCAGCCAAGCGGGGGGCGGCCACAATGAGCAGTTCTTC
-,16,TRBV5-4,-,TRBJ2-2,CASSLGSGLSTGELFF,TGTGCCAGCAGCTTGGGGTCCGGGTTGAGTACCGGGGAGCTGTTTTTT
-,16,TRBV4-1,TRBD1,TRBJ2-3,CASSHWKNRGPDTQYF,TGCGCCAGCAGCCACTGGAAGAACAGGGGGCCAGATACGCAGTATTTT
-,14,TRBV5-4,-,TRBJ2-5,CASSTDTRQETQYF,TGTGCCAGCAGCACGGACACTCGCCAAGAGACCCAGTACTTC
-,14,TRBV7-9,-,TRBJ2-4,CASSRLGAKNIQYF,TGTGCCAGCAGCCGCTTGGGGGCCAAAAACATTCAGTACTTC
-,13,TRBV20-1,-,TRBJ2-5,CSAEGLVGETQYF,TGCAGTGCTGAGGGACTTGTCGGAGAGACCCAGTACTTC
-,13,TRBV5-1,TRBD1,TRBJ1-1,CASAGQGATEAFF,TGCGCCAGTGCGGGACAGGGGGCGACTGAAGCTTTCTTT
-,16,TRBV18,-,TRBJ2-3,CASSPQGTHAADTQYF,TGTGCCAGCTCACCCCAGGGGACTCACGCAGCAGATACGCAGTATTTT
-,16,TRBV6-1,TRBD2,TRBJ2-5,CASSRSGGRYQETQYF,TGTGCCAGCAGTCGAAGCGGGGGCAGGTACCAAGAGACCCAGTACTTC
once,15,TRBV10-3,-,TRBJ1-4,CAISDRMGFNEKLFF,TGTGCCATCAGTGACCGAATGGGTTTTAATGAAAAACTGTTTTTT
-,13,TRBV2,TRBD1,TRBJ1-1,CATSGQGGTEAFF,TGTGCCACCTCGGGACAGGGAGGTACTGAAGCTTTCTTT
-,14,TRBV10-3,-,TRBJ2-7,CAISGGQGGYEQYF,TGTGCCATCAGTGGAGGACAAGGTGGATACGAGCAGTACTTC
-,15,TRBV6-5,-,TRBJ2-4,CASSYSLAGLDIQYF,TGTGCCAGCAGTTACTCCCTGGCAGGGCTGGACATTCAGTACTTC
-,15,TRBV5-1,TRBD1,TRBJ1-3,CASSSGDRPRNTIYF,TGCGCCAGCAGCTCTGGGGACAGGCCAAGAAACACCATATATTTT
-,15,TRBV12-3/TRBV12-4,-,TRBJ1-4,CASSYSVATNEKLFF,TGTGCCAGCAGTTACAGCGTTGCAACTAATGAAAAACTGTTTTTT
-,14,TRBV9,-,TRBJ2-5,CASSAGDLQETQYF,TGTGCCAGCAGCGCTGGGGACTTGCAAGAGACCCAGTACTTC
-,14,TRBV29-1,-,TRBJ1-2,CSVDWTENFYGYTF,TGCAGCGTTGACTGGACCGAGAACTTCTATGGCTACACCTTC
-,15,TRBV3-1,-,TRBJ2-5,CASSPRDRRPETQYF,TGTGCCAGCAGCCCCCGGGACCGGCGACCCGAGACCCAGTACTTC
-,14,TRBV6-1,TRBD1,TRBJ1-1,CASSRRDRETEAFF,TGTGCCAGCAGTCGGCGGGACAGGGAGACTGAAGCTTTCTTT
-,13,TRBV2,-,TRBJ2-2,CASSEREVGELFF,TGTGCCAGCAGTGAAAGGGAAGTCGGGGAGCTGTTTTTT
-,14,TRBV3-1,-,TRBJ2-2,CASRRRRNTGELFF,TGTGCCAGCAGACGCAGGAGGAACACCGGGGAGCTGTTTTTT
once,17,TRBV12-5,-,TRBJ1-1,CASGLVREGDLSTEAFF,TGTGCTAGTGGTTTGGTACGGGAGGGGGATTTGAGCACTGAAGCTTTCTTT
-,14,TRBV7-9,-,TRBJ1-1,CASAGSTMNTEAFF,TGTGCCAGCGCCGGGTCCACTATGAACACTGAAGCTTTCTTT
-,14,TRBV10-1,-,TRBJ2-1,CASSESVPSGEQFF,TGCGCCAGCAGTGAGTCGGTACCGAGCGGTGAGCAGTTCTTC
-,12,TRBV29-1,-,TRBJ2-5,CSAQGGEETQYF,TGCAGCGCACAGGGTGGGGAGGAGACCCAGTACTTC
once,15,TRBV9,-,TRBJ2-5,CASSVAHGAGETQYF,TGTGCCAGCAGCGTAGCCCACGGGGCGGGTGAGACCCAGTACTTC